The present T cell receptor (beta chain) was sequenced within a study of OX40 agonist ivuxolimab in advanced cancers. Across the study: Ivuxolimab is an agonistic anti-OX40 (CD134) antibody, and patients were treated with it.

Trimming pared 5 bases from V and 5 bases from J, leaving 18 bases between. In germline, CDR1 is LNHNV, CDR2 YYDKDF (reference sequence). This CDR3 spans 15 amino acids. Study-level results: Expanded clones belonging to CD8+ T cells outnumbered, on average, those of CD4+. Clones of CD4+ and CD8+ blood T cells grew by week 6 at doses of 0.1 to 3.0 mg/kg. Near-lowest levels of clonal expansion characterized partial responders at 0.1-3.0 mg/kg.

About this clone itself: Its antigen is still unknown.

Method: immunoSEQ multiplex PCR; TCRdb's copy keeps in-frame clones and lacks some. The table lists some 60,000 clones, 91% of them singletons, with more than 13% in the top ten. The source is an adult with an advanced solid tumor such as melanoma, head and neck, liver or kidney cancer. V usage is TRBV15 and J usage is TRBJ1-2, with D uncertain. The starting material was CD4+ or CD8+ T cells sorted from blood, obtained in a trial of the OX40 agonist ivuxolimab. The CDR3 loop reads CATSPNRRVDYGYTF. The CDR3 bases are TGTGCCACCAGCCCCAACCGGAGGGTAGATTATGGCTACACCTTC.